The present entry profiles one TCR beta chain with its context. Its antigen is unknown. No per-base quality is available; no much larger clone lies one base away. The library was generated by the immunoSEQ multiplex PCR assay. In TCRdb, the immuneACCESS table is reduced to in-frame sequences with V and J assigned. These tables do not hold every clone; where another copy was compared, an unresolved V gene accounts for under half, and the others remain unexplained. Present in this sample are some 17,000 clones, roughly 84% of which were seen just once. The ten largest clones represent roughly 12% of the sample. The data were obtained in a study of technical replicates of blood from four donors (dated by TCRdb to 2017 to 2019). A distance of 13 bases separates the germline ends of V and J, which lose 5 bases and 5 bases respectively. CDR1 and CDR2 were assigned from the germline V gene (reference sequence) as MNHEY and SMNVEV. The CDR3 spans 13 residues, from the cysteine through the phenylalanine. Of all the DNA, just the CDR3 is kept, 39 bases in frame from base 1.

Sequenced: PBMCs. The TCR comes from a human donor in good health. The V and J genes are TRBV27 and TRBJ2-7; the D gene is possibly TRBD2, with 5 bases matching. CDR3 region: CASSRMGSDEQYF. The bases read TGTGCCAGCAGTAGGATGGGGAGCGACGAGCAGTACTTC.